This TCR beta chain was captured by sequencing in a study of vaccination and CD4 T cells after COVID-19. Sample treatment: roughly 11-day PBMC culture with coronavirus spike peptide pools or control peptides (ViraFEST assay). A remark on this clonotype: As yet, its antigen is unknown.

The Oncomine TCR Beta short-read assay sequenced DNA from cultured CD4+ T cells. In TCRdb, the PCR reads were re-called with MiXCR into one record per CDR3 protein. The data hold approximately 20,000 distinct CDR3 sequences, with less than 60% observed a single time. Germline V lookup: CDR1 SGDLS, CDR2 YYNGEE. The CDR3 covers 15 residues. V lost 0 bases and J lost 6, with 13 bases in between. The sample taken for sequencing was CD4+ T cells from blood, cultured in vitro. This chain connects TRBV9 to TRBJ1-5, with D maybe TRBD1 (5 bases). This clonotype was obtained from a human donor who had recovered from COVID-19. In DNA, the CDR3 is TGTGCCAGCAGCGTAGATGGGGGAGGAAGTCAGCCCCAGCATTTT. It specifies CASSVDGGGSQPQHF.